This is a list of T cell receptor beta chains from one sample in a study of beta chain features in type 1 diabetes. Profiled with immunoSEQ multiplex PCR; TCRdb holds only in-frame clones, not every one. The table records about 330,000 clones, 9.5% to 11% of them present only once. Sample: naive CD4+ T cells from blood. All receptors derive from a woman aged 25 to 39 in good health. CDR3s include the opening cysteine and the closing phenylalanine or tryptophan. The D gene is left open where the match is weak. Clone size is shown for a subset of rows, as once, few, many or a class of expanded clone.

>TRBV28|few|TRBJ2-7|.
TGTGCCAGCACCTGGACATTTACATCCTACGAGCAGTACTTC
CASTWTFTSYEQYF
>TRBV28|few|TRBJ1-4|.
TGTGCCAGCAGTTCCTCGGACAACGGTGAAAAACTGTTTTTT
CASSSSDNGEKLFF
>TRBV7-3|many|TRBJ2-1|.
TGTGCCAGCAGCCCCCAAGGGGGTCCGGAGGAGCAGTTCTTC
CASSPQGGPEEQFF
>TRBV7-3|few|TRBJ2-1|TRBD2
TGTGCCAGCAGCTTAACGCGGGCGGGAGGCGTGAATGAGCAGTTCTTC
CASSLTRAGGVNEQFF
>TRBV7-7|.|TRBJ2-3|.
TGTGCTAGCAGCTTATCGTTCACAGATACGCAGTATTTT
CASSLSFTDTQYF
>TRBV7-8|.|TRBJ2-5|.
TGTGCCAGCAGCTTACTGGAGACCCAGTACTTC
CASSLLETQYF
>TRBV7-2|.|TRBJ2-1|TRBD1
TGTGCCAGCAGCGTCCACTGGGACAGCTCCTACAATGAGCAGTTCTTC
CASSVHWDSSYNEQFF
>TRBV5-1|.|TRBJ2-1|TRBD2
TGCGCCAGCAGCTTCCCGGGAGGGGGGGGCAATGAGCAGTTCTTC
CASSFPGGGGNEQFF
>TRBV7-3|.|TRBJ2-1|TRBD2
TGTGCCAGCAGCTCATCTAGCGGGTCTCACAATGAGCAGTTCTTC
CASSSSSGSHNEQFF
>TRBV7-9|.|TRBJ1-5|TRBD1
TGTGCCAGCAGCTTGATGGGACAGTTTGGCAATCAGCCCCAGCATTTT
CASSLMGQFGNQPQHF
>TRBV30|.|TRBJ2-3|.
TGTGCCTGGAGTGAGGGCGGGAACACAGATACGCAGTATTTT
CAWSEGGNTDTQYF
>TRBV4-3|.|TRBJ2-4|TRBD1
TGCGCCAGCAGCCCTGAGGGGACAGGGCAAGCCAAAAACATTCAGTACTTC
CASSPEGTGQAKNIQYF
>TRBV28|.|TRBJ1-5|TRBD1
TGTGCCAGCAATACCGGGACAGGAAAACGACAGCCCCAGCATTTT
CASNTGTGKRQPQHF
>TRBV15|.|TRBJ2-3|TRBD2
TGTGCCACCAGCCTTAGCGGGAGGACAGATACGCAGTATTTT
CATSLSGRTDTQYF
>TRBV18|few|TRBJ1-5|.
TGTGCCAGCTCACCTGGGGGCCCGGGCAATCAGCCCCAGCATTTT
CASSPGGPGNQPQHF
>TRBV10-3|.|TRBJ2-2|.
TGTGCCATCAGTGCCCTTGACAGGGAGGCCGGGGAGCTGTTTTTT
CAISALDREAGELFF
>TRBV7-8|.|TRBJ2-5|TRBD1
TGTGCCAGCAGCACGGGGACAGGCCAAGAGACCCAGTACTTC
CASSTGTGQETQYF
>TRBV10-3|.|TRBJ2-7|TRBD2
TGTGCCATCAGTCAAAGCGGGATGGTCCACGAGCAGTACTTC
CAISQSGMVHEQYF
>TRBV29-1|.|TRBJ1-1|.
TGCAGCGTTGAAGTGTCCGGGAACACTGAAGCTTTCTTT
CSVEVSGNTEAFF
>TRBV28|few|TRBJ2-7|.
TGTGCCAGCAGTCTCCAGGGTTCCGAGCAGTACTTC
CASSLQGSEQYF
>TRBV7-6|.|TRBJ2-1|TRBD2
TGTGCCAGCAGCTTAGGTTGGCTAGCGGGAGTCACTAATGAGCAGTTCTTC
CASSLGWLAGVTNEQFF
>TRBV28|.|TRBJ2-7|.
TGTGCCACCACGGAGGGCAGGGTCGACGAGCAGTACTTC
CATTEGRVDEQYF
>TRBV25-1|.|TRBJ1-1|.
TGTGCCAGCAGTGCCGATCGCCGAGGTGAAGCTTTCTTT
CASSADRRGEAFF
>TRBV18|few|TRBJ2-1|.
TGTGCCAGCTCACCGTGGCGGAGGAGCTCCTACAATGAGCAGTTCTTC
CASSPWRRSSYNEQFF
>TRBV9|few|TRBJ2-6|.
TGTGCCAGCAGGCGGGACCACTCTGGGGCCAACGTCCTGACTTTC
CASRRDHSGANVLTF
>TRBV30|few|TRBJ2-7|.
TGTGCCTGGACCAAGGTAGGGGGCGGGAACCTCCACGAGCAGTACTTC
CAWTKVGGGNLHEQYF
>TRBV29-1|few|TRBJ1-1|.
TGCAGCGTTGAAAGGGGCAAGTTGAACACTGAAGCTTTCTTT
CSVERGKLNTEAFF
>TRBV6-5|.|TRBJ1-4|TRBD1
TGTGCCAGCAGCTGGGACAGGGAAAGTGAAAAACTGTTTTTT
CASSWDRESEKLFF
>TRBV18|.|TRBJ1-5|.
TGTGCCAGCTCACCGTTACCCACGGATCAGCCCCAGCATTTT
CASSPLPTDQPQHF
>TRBV28|.|TRBJ2-7|.
TGTGCCAGCAGAGGGGTCACCTACGAGCAGTACTTC
CASRGVTYEQYF
>TRBV30|.|TRBJ2-3|.
TGTGCTTGGGAAGGAGGCACAGATACGCAGTATTTT
CAWEGGTDTQYF
>TRBV15|few|TRBJ2-5|.
TGTGCCACCAGCAGGCCGGGACTCAGAGAGACCCAGTACTTC
CATSRPGLRETQYF
>TRBV19|few|TRBJ1-5|TRBD1
TGTGCCAGCGGCGGATGGACAGGTGGTCAGCCCCAGCATTTT
CASGGWTGGQPQHF
>TRBV7-3|.|TRBJ1-2|.
TGTGCCAGGACCCCCCGGACAGACTATGGCTACACCTTC
CARTPRTDYGYTF
>TRBV30|few|TRBJ2-7|TRBD1
TGTGCCTGGGACAGGGTTTCAAAGCAGTACTTC
CAWDRVSKQYF
>TRBV25-1|.|TRBJ2-7|TRBD2
TGTGCCAGCAGTGAATATCTAGCGGGATCCCACGAGCAGTACTTC
CASSEYLAGSHEQYF
>TRBV5-6|.|TRBJ2-7|.
TGTGCCAGCAGCTTCGCGTTGCAGGCTTCCGACGAGCAGTACTTC
CASSFALQASDEQYF
>TRBV29-1|.|TRBJ1-4|.
TGCAGCGTTTGTATGAATCCCAGGTGCCAGGAAAAACTGTTTTTT
CSVCMNPRCQEKLFF
>TRBV6-5|.|TRBJ2-3|.
TGTGCCAGCAGTTACGATGACATTACAGATACGCAGTATTTT
CASSYDDITDTQYF
>TRBV4-2|.|TRBJ2-2|TRBD1
TGTGCCAGCAGCCAAGATCTCTCGGGACAGGGGACCGGGGAGCTGTTTTTT
CASSQDLSGQGTGELFF
>TRBV7-2|.|TRBJ2-5|TRBD2
TGTGCCAGCAGCTGGACTAGCGGGAGCCAAGAGACCCAGTACTTC
CASSWTSGSQETQYF
>TRBV12-5|few|TRBJ2-1|TRBD2
TGTGCTAGTGGTTTATCTCCTTTAGCGGGCCTGAGCTCCTACAATGAGCAGTTCTTC
CASGLSPLAGLSSYNEQFF
>TRBV12-5|few|TRBJ2-5|TRBD2
TGTGCTAGTGGTTTGGCCGGACTAGCGGTAGAGACCCAGTACTTC
CASGLAGLAVETQYF
>TRBV20-1|.|TRBJ1-5|.
TGCCACAGGCGGAGCAATCAGCCCCAGCATTTT
CHRRSNQPQHF
>TRBV7-2|few|TRBJ2-7|TRBD1
TGTGCCAGCAGCTCCCTCGGGACAGGGGGATACGAGCAGTACTTC
CASSSLGTGGYEQYF
>TRBV7-2|few|TRBJ2-5|TRBD1
TGTGCCAGCAGCTTATATCCAAGGGCGACAGGGGTGGATGAGACCCAGTACTTC
CASSLYPRATGVDETQYF
>TRBV5-1|few|TRBJ1-1|.
TGCGCCAGCAGCTTGCGACAGATGAACACTGAAGCTTTCTTT
CASSLRQMNTEAFF
>TRBV7-9|.|TRBJ1-2|.
TGTGCCAGCAGTGGGACTGTGGGCTACACCTTC
CASSGTVGYTF
>TRBV7-9|.|TRBJ2-7|.
TGTGCCAGCAGCGCTAGGGGATTCAGGGATGGGTCCTACGAGCAGTACTTC
CASSARGFRDGSYEQYF
>TRBV11-2|.|TRBJ2-3|TRBD1
TGTGCCAGCAGCTTACCAGGGACAGGCACAGATACGCAGTATTTT
CASSLPGTGTDTQYF